The rows below give T cell receptor beta chains drawn from one sample of a study of HIV-infected children after antiretroviral therapy interruption. TCRdb ran MiXCR on the 3' RACE reads and lists one entry per CDR3 protein. This table holds approximately 96,000 distinct CDR3 sequences, about 6.3% found once. This specimen was CD45RA+ CD4+ T cells from PBMCs, pooled from several time points, taken from a donor given antiretroviral therapy, either interrupted or continuous. These receptors were obtained from a pool of human donors with HIV. Both conserved end residues are part of each CDR3.

V gene	J gene	CDR3 protein
TRBV4-2	TRBJ2-3	CASSQPGLAGRTDTQYF
TRBV29-1	TRBJ2-7	CSASIRDSEQYF
TRBV7-3	TRBJ2-2	CASSPYGLAGGFTGELFF
TRBV29-1	TRBJ1-1	CSVLNRVNTEAFF
TRBV6-5	TRBJ1-6	CASHKSSYNSPLHF
TRBV7-9	TRBJ2-1	CASSPGRNNEQFF
TRBV19	TRBJ2-1	CASSSDWGGYAEQFF
TRBV4-2	TRBJ2-7	CASSQGQGAYEQYF
TRBV7-9	TRBJ1-2	CASSSIFPGQGSYGYTF
TRBV25-1	TRBJ1-2	CASSEGRGYTF
TRBV4-1	TRBJ2-1	CASSQTPGTETYNEQFF
TRBV19	TRBJ2-5	CASSNQETQYF
TRBV12-3/TRBV12-4	TRBJ2-7	CASSPPLHGSEQYF
TRBV20-1	TRBJ2-5	CSASHGTFQETQYF